The sequence of this T cell receptor beta chain was determined in a study of blood T cell repertoires in COVID-19. Study overall: Material from acute and convalescent COVID-19 was sourced from the United States, Italy and Spain. T cells, B-cell-depleted T cells, or PBMCs supplied cDNA or gDNA.

Authors' methods: It was from reference gene primer amplification that nucleated cell counts were estimated. Here immunoSEQ multiplex PCR was the method, and the copy in TCRdb shows in-frame clones only, minus some. Clonal size and the V and J genes are those of that table, whereas D and trimming came from the DNA. The table records about 45,000 clones, around nine tenths of them present only once. The CDR3 has 18 residues. V lost 0 bases and J 4 bases, leaving 21 bases between the germline ends. Germline CDR1 is KGHSH and CDR2 is LQKENI. Source material: peripheral blood. This clonotype was obtained from a human donor in a cohort sampled during active COVID-19. The chain joins TRBV18 to TRBJ1-2; the D gene is possibly TRBD1 (6 bases). CDR3 residues: CASSPPVYGTPDPYGYTF. CDR3 sequence (DNA): TGTGCCAGCTCACCACCGGTATACGGGACACCCGACCCCTATGGCTACACCTTC.